This T cell receptor (beta chain) was recorded in a study of T cells after yellow fever vaccination. TCRdb recomputed calls from the 5' RACE reads with MiXCR, one row per CDR3 protein. The table has 610,000 or so distinct CDR3 sequences, roughly an eighth seen once. The V and J ends lost 5 bases and 7 bases, in that order; junction bases with no gene match: 14. The CDR3 totals 16 residues. CDR1 is SEHNR, CDR2 FQNEAQ, per germline (reference sequence). The sequence came from a man aged 30 to 39 who received the YFV17D yellow fever vaccine. The chain combines TRBV7-9 with TRBJ2-1; 7 bases match TRBD2. Here the sequenced sample was PBMCs, taken on the day of the yellow fever booster vaccination. In DNA, the CDR3 is TGTGCCAGCAGCCCTCTAGGGTTAGCGGGTTTAAATGAGCAGTTCTTC. Translating gives CASSPLGLAGLNEQFF.